Each of the 20 T cell receptor beta chains below was sequenced from the same sample in a study of T cells after yellow fever vaccination (dated by TCRdb to the late 2010s). Library prep was done by 5' RACE. The sample was run on an Illumina HiSeq 2500. TCRdb reran the public reads through fastp at Q25 and MiXCR, keeping productive beta chains. Rows matching on CDR3 protein sequence are summarized as one entry with the most common DNA and genes. The sample table holds a few hundred thousand distinct CDR3 sequences, of which approximately 10% were seen once. 18% of the sample rests with the top ten. The sample's treatment or condition label, decoded: live attenuated yellow fever vaccine strain. The sequencing used PBMCs, collected on the day of the first yellow fever vaccination. These receptors came from a man younger than 35 who received the YFV17D yellow fever vaccine.

The chain couples TRBV28 to TRBJ2-7, with D tentatively TRBD1 or TRBD2 (5 bases each). The length of the CDR3 is 14 residues. Trimming pared 6 bases from V and 1 base from J, leaving 13 bases between. Germline assignment: CDR1 MDHEN and CDR2 SYDVKM. CDR3: CASSTGTVSYEQYV. DNA for the CDR3: TGTGCCAGCAGCACCGGGACCGTGTCCTACGAGCAGTACGTC.

This clonotype came up a few times. DNA for the CDR3: TGTGCCAGCAGCCCATGGGGGGGTACCGGGACAGGGACCTCTGGAAACACCATATATTTT. Protein sequence: CASSPWGGTGTGTSGNTIYF. This chain uses TRBV11-1 with TRBJ1-3, with 9 bases that match TRBD1. The CDR3 is 20 residues long. In germline, CDR1 is SGHAT, CDR2 FQDESV (reference sequence). The J segment lost 0 bases and the V segment lost 5 bases, leaving 17 bases of the junction unmatched.

This clonotype appeared a few times. The gene calls are TRBV5-1 and TRBJ2-1, with TRBD2 identical over 10 bases. The V gene's germline CDR1 is SGHRS and CDR2 YFSETQ. There are 16 residues in the CDR3. V lost 2 bases, J lost 9 bases, and 11 bases stayed unmatched. CDR3 in amino acids: CASSLSLAGAAAEQFF. The CDR3, as DNA: TGCGCCAGCAGCTTAAGTCTAGCGGGGGCCGCTGCTGAGCAGTTCTTC.

The rearrangement uses TRBV6-5 and TRBJ2-1, with a weak D call TRBD1 (5 bases). Germline CDR1 and CDR2: MNHEY and SVGAGI. V dropped 2 bases and J dropped 7 bases, with 15 bases sitting between them. The CDR3 runs to 15 residues. DNA for the CDR3: TGTGCCAGCAGTTACCAAGGACACCCTGCTAATGAGCAGTTCTTC. Its translation: CASSYQGHPANEQFF.

This clonotype was seen many times. The chain has TRBV20-1 and TRBJ2-3; D is perhaps TRBD2 (6 bases). The CDR3 length is 12 residues. The V gene lost 6 bases and the J gene lost 2 bases, with 9 bases spanning the gap. Germline V gene sequence: CDR1 DFQATT, CDR2 SNEGSKA (reference sequence). CDR3 amino acids: CSAPDYTDTQYF. CDR3 nucleotides: TGCAGTGCCCCGGACTACACAGATACGCAGTATTTT.

This clonotype came up once. The chain uses TRBV5-1 and TRBJ2-5; TRBD1 aligns across 9 bases. The CDR3 sequence is 14 residues long. V dropped 2 bases and J dropped 4; count of bases not matched to a gene: 3. CDR1 is SGHRS and CDR2 is YFSETQ in the germline V gene. CDR3 nucleotide sequence: TGCGCCAGCAGCTTACAGACAGGGGGAGAGACCCAGTACTTC. This codes for CASSLQTGGETQYF.

The J gene is TRBJ1-1, the V gene TRBV7-2; the match to TRBD1 covers 8 bases. The CDR3 has 16 amino acids. The junction had 4 bases not matched to a gene; V was cut back by 1 base and J by 0 bases. The germline CDR1 and CDR2 sequences are SGHTA and FQGNSA. The CDR3 DNA is TGTGCCAGCAGCTTAGGGGACAGGACCATGAACACTGAAGCTTTCTTT. Translated, it gives CASSLGDRTMNTEAFF. The full variable domain, its missing parts supplied by reference TRBV7-2 and TRBJ1-1, is GAGVSQSPSNKVTEKGKDVELRCDPISGHTALYWYRQSLGQGLEFLIYFQGNSAPDKSGLPSDRFSAERTGGSVSTLTIQRTQQEDSAVYLCASSLGDRTMNTEAFFGQGTRLTVV.

The chain has TRBV12-3 or TRBV12-4 and TRBJ2-1; D is perhaps TRBD1 (6 bases). With 1 base removed from V and 4 bases from J, the gap between germline ends came to 14 bases. This CDR3 is built from 16 residues. CDR3 region: CASSLDMGAIYNEQFF. CDR3 nucleotide sequence: TGTGCCAGCAGTTTAGATATGGGGGCGATTTACAATGAGCAGTTCTTC.

This chain uses TRBV5-6 with TRBJ2-5; a weak D match, TRBD2 (6 bases). With 4 bases removed from V and 0 bases from J, the gap between germline ends came to 13 bases. This CDR3 region has 15 residues. CDR1 and CDR2 (germline): SGHDT, YYEEEE. The CDR3 DNA follows: TGTGCCAGCAGCAACCGGGACTGGTACCAAGAGACCCAGTACTTC. Amino acids: CASSNRDWYQETQYF.

The chain uses TRBV12-3 or TRBV12-4 and TRBJ1-6; 7 bases align to TRBD1. Germline trimming cut 7 bases from V and 7 bases from J; bases unmatched to any gene: 7. This CDR3 region has 14 residues. CDR3 DNA: TGTGCCAGCAATGAGGGGACAGCGAATTCACCCCTCCACTTT. This encodes CASNEGTANSPLHF.

V usage is TRBV24-1 and J usage is TRBJ2-3; D remains unclear. This CDR3 spans 13 amino acids. The germline V gene encodes CDR1 KGHDR and CDR2 SFDVKD. Trimming took off 6 bases at V and 1 base at J, with 7 bases between the two ends. CDR3 nucleotides: TGTGCCACCAGTTCGGTGGGCACAGATACGCAGTATTTT. Translating it yields CATSSVGTDTQYF.

This clonotype has ten or more counts. The rearrangement joins TRBV7-2 to TRBJ2-3; 10 bases agree with TRBD2. The CDR3 extends over 15 amino acids. From germline, CDR1 is SGHTA and CDR2 FQGNSA. Losses at the gene ends were 3 bases for V and 1 base for J; bases not matched to a gene: 1. In DNA form, the CDR3 reads TGTGCCAGCAGCTTTCTAGCGGGGGGCACAGATACGCAGTATTTT. Translating it yields CASSFLAGGTDTQYF.

As concerns this clonotype: No conserved phenylalanine or tryptophan ends this CDR3, so it is likely a read error. The DNA for the CDR3 is TGTGCCAGCAGCGATTCCACGGGGAACACTGAAGCTTTCTCT. Amino acids: CASSDSTGNTEAFS. This sequence joins TRBV7-9 and TRBJ1-1; D is unclear. Between the trimmed V and J ends, which lost 5 bases and 1 base, there was a span of 11 bases. The CDR3 spans 14 residues. Looked up from germline, CDR1 is SEHNR and CDR2 is FQNEAQ (reference sequence).

This clonotype showed up just a few times. V gene TRBV5-1 combines with J gene TRBJ2-5; TRBD2 matches at 11 bases. Germline V CDR1 and CDR2: SGHRS, YFSETQ. The CDR3 runs 18 residues. V gave up 0 bases and J gave up 0 bases; unmatched junction bases: 7. The CDR3 DNA reads TGCGCCAGCAGCTTGGAGGCCCGGACTAGCGGGTACCAAGAGACCCAGTACTTC. Translated: CASSLEARTSGYQETQYF.

The genes are TRBV7-9 and TRBJ1-5; D remains unclear. The CDR3 consists of 15 residues. V lost 1 base and J lost 4, with 11 bases in between. Germline-derived CDR1 and CDR2 are SEHNR and FQNEAQ (reference sequence). The CDR3 bases are TGTGCCAGCAGCTTAGGTGCAGAAATTAATCAGCCCCAGCATTTT. Protein product: CASSLGAEINQPQHF.

The chain couples TRBV5-1 to TRBJ2-3, with a tentative D call TRBD1 (6 bases). V was pared by 1 base and J by 4 bases, with 13 bases between. This CDR3 has 15 residues. From germline, CDR1 is SGHRS and CDR2 YFSETQ. CDR3 protein: CASSLRNRASDTQYF. As DNA, the CDR3 is TGCGCCAGCAGCTTGAGGAACAGGGCCTCAGATACGCAGTATTTT.

This clonotype was seen many times. The chain employs TRBV20-1 and TRBJ2-1; D remains unclear. The germline CDR1 and CDR2 sequences are DFQATT and SNEGSKA (reference sequence). The germline V and J ends were trimmed by 6 bases and 6 bases, with 18 bases remaining between them. This CDR3 is built from 14 residues. CDR3 in amino acids: CSAYQIDPLNEQFF. The CDR3 nucleotides are TGCAGTGCCTATCAGATAGACCCCCTCAATGAGCAGTTCTTC.

The rearrangement joins TRBV7-8 to TRBJ2-7; D is undetermined. Trimming cost V 1 base and J 2 bases, with 12 bases left between them. This CDR3 is 15 amino acids long. In germline, CDR1 is SGHVS, CDR2 FQNEAQ. CDR3 nucleotides: TGTGCCAGCAGCTTAGTCCCGATCCCCCCCTACGAGCAGTACTTC. Its protein product is CASSLVPIPPYEQYF. Drawing the rest from reference TRBV7-8 and TRBJ2-7, the complete variable domain is GAGVSQSPRYKVAKRGQDVALRCDPISGHVSLFWYQQALGQGPEFLTYFQNEAQLDKSGLPSDRFFAERPEGSVSTLKIQRTQQEDSAVYLCASSLVPIPPYEQYFGPGTRLTVT.

This clonotype has a count of ten or more. The chain joins TRBV27 to TRBJ2-3, with TRBD1 identical over 9 bases. Trimming cost V 7 bases and J 4 bases; bases outside gene matches: 3. Germline values: CDR1 MNHEY, CDR2 SMNVEV (reference sequence). This CDR3 spans 13 amino acids. The CDR3 DNA reads as TGTGCCAGCACACAGGGGGCTTCAGATACGCAGTATTTT. This gives the protein CASTQGASDTQYF.

This clonotype was observed a few times. J is TRBJ1-1 and V is TRBV5-1, with D tentatively TRBD1 (5 bases). V lost 2 bases to trimming and J lost 4 bases, with 15 bases between them. From germline, CDR1 is SGHRS and CDR2 YFSETQ. CDR3 size: 15 residues. The CDR3 reads CASSLDRGGGTEAFF. The CDR3 bases are TGCGCCAGCAGCTTAGATAGGGGAGGAGGCACTGAAGCTTTCTTT.